This T cell receptor beta chain emerged from a study of beta chain features in type 1 diabetes. Study conclusions and caveats: Shortening that was moderate but significant affected the TCRB CDR3s of Type 1 diabetes patients in all four CD4+ subsets.

Trimming pared 0 bases from V and 1 base from J, leaving 6 bases between. The germline CDR1 and CDR2 sequences are MNHEY and SVGAGI. There are 14 residues in the CDR3. TCRB transcripts that were expressed got sequenced, as all of the isolated RNA had been reverse transcribed. Repertoires were generated with immunoSEQ multiplex PCR, while TCRdb's copy carries only in-frame clones and drops some. The repertoire holds hundreds of thousands of clones, 11% to 15% seen once, with nearly 0.04% in the top ten. Concerning this clone itself: Antigen specificity is unknown.

The specimen was naive CD4+ T cells from blood. This rearrangement joins TRBV6-5 to TRBJ1-1, with no clear D. This TCR came from a man between 18 and 35 years old with type 1 diabetes. CDR3 in amino acids: CASSYSPPNTEAFF. The CDR3 nucleotides read TGTGCCAGCAGTTACTCCCCCCCGAACACTGAAGCTTTCTTT.